These 8 T cell receptor beta chains were sequenced from one sample in a study of blood T cell repertoires in COVID-19. Measured with immunoSEQ multiplex PCR; TCRdb has only the in-frame clones, and not every one. The sample holds 250,000 or so clones, about 80% seen once. The sample consisted of peripheral blood. The source is a man aged 25-40 years who had recovered from COVID-19.

The chain recombines TRBV13 with TRBJ2-3; 7 nucleotides match TRBD1. Unmatched junction bases numbered 7, after V lost 0 bases and J lost 1 base. CDR1 and CDR2 from the germline V gene are PRHDT and FYEKMQ (reference sequence). This CDR3 has 17 amino acids. The CDR3 region has the DNA TGTGCCAGCAGCTTAGGCTTGGGTGACAGGGGCACAGATACGCAGTATTTT. This codes for CASSLGLGDRGTDTQYF.

The chain has TRBV6-5 and TRBJ2-1; 7 nucleotides line up with TRBD1. Germline-derived CDR1 and CDR2 are MNHEY and SVGAGI. This CDR3 is built from 14 residues. V was clipped by 5 bases and J by 1 base; unmatched bases: 2. This CDR3 reads CASSRDSSYNEQFF. The CDR3 coding sequence is TGTGCCAGCAGTCGGGACAGTTCCTACAATGAGCAGTTCTTC.

The chain carries TRBV3-1 (or the pseudogene TRBV3-2) and TRBJ2-2; maybe TRBD1 (6 bases). Germline V gene lookup returns CDR1 LGHDT and CDR2 YNNKEL (reference sequence). Trimming shortened V by 2 bases and J by 3 bases, and 13 bases separated the two germline ends. The CDR3 consists of 16 residues. The CDR3, as DNA: TGTGCCAGCAGCCAAAATCCGGGACAATACACCGGGGAGCTGTTTTTT. Amino acids: CASSQNPGQYTGELFF.

In this sample, this clone turned up once. This rearrangement joins TRBV5-1 to TRBJ2-3; 12 bases fit TRBD2. The V and J ends lost 4 bases and 4 bases, in that order; junction bases with no gene match: 7. CDR1 and CDR2 from the germline V gene are SGHRS and YFSETQ. The CDR3 loop spans 16 amino acids. CDR3 in amino acids: CASSPRLAGAADTQYF. In DNA form, the CDR3 reads TGCGCCAGCAGCCCGAGACTAGCGGGGGCGGCAGATACGCAGTATTTT.

The chain employs TRBV2 and TRBJ2-7; 9 bases map to TRBD1. Germline V gene data show CDR1 as SNHLY and CDR2 as FYNNEI. Losses at the gene ends were 4 bases for V and 6 bases for J; bases not matched to a gene: 7. The length of the CDR3 is 14 residues. DNA for the CDR3: TGTGCCAGCAGTGTATCGGGACAGGGAGGCGAGCAGTACTTC. Residues: CASSVSGQGGEQYF.

The J gene is TRBJ1-1, the V gene TRBV7-9; D is possibly TRBD1 (5 bases). Germline V gene data show CDR1 as SEHNR and CDR2 as FQNEAQ (reference sequence). This CDR3 comprises 14 residues. V lost 5 bases, J lost 1 base, and 11 bases lay in between. DNA for the CDR3: TGTGCCAGCAGCACCCGGGGGGGGAACACTGAAGCTTTCTTT. This codes for CASSTRGGNTEAFF.

V and J are TRBV2 and TRBJ1-2, with 7 bases lining up with TRBD1. The CDR3 is made up of 15 amino acids. Trimming cost V 3 bases and J 8 bases; bases outside gene matches: 12. In germline, CDR1 is SNHLY, CDR2 FYNNEI. The CDR3 loop is CASSDPWGQRGGYTF. The CDR3 DNA reads as TGTGCCAGCAGTGACCCATGGGGACAGAGAGGCGGCTACACCTTC.

This chain links TRBV4-1 with TRBJ2-5; tentatively, D is TRBD2 (6 bases). V gave up 4 bases and J gave up 7 bases, with 13 bases separating them. There are 13 residues in the CDR3. Germline-derived CDR1 and CDR2 are MGHRA and YSYEKL. Here the CDR3 DNA reads TGCGCCAGCAGCCCCAGGGAGGAAACGACCCAGTACTTC. The encoded protein is CASSPREETTQYF.